This T cell receptor beta chain was sequenced during a study of cytomegalovirus exposure and HLA in healthy donors (TCRdb year 2017). Regarding the research as a whole: According to a later analysis, the approximately 120 validation repertoires were produced on the same platform as the 680 or so repertoires of the first cohort. The study aimed to test whether cataloging public T cell receptors could reveal signatures of past pathogen exposure. A separate validation cohort of over 95 different subjects was used in addition to the roughly 640-subject first cohort. The study combined high-throughput TCR immunosequencing, statistical association of individual TCRs with disease status, and machine learning to predict cytomegalovirus infection status.

Separate from the roughly 700-subject first cohort, the validation cohort of about 120 subjects was the group to which the donors belonged. To note about this clone: Its specific antigen is unknown. No per-base quality is available; no much larger clone lies one base away.

Library method: the immunoSEQ multiplex PCR assay. The authors processed their data as follows. A statistical classification framework was developed to diagnose cytomegalovirus status using the catalog of TCR beta chain sequences. Not all clones reach the TCRdb copy of this immuneACCESS table, which keeps in-frame sequences only. Checked studies attribute under half of the gap to unresolved V genes and leave the rest unexplained. The V and J calls and the clone size are those of that table, but D and trimming were determined from the DNA. The sample contains 180,000 or so clones, 87% of them found a single time. In total, the top ten clones hold roughly 1.5% of the sample. On the study overall, not on this receptor specifically: All 120 repertoires were used to score co-occurrence in the validation cohort in a later analysis, because that analysis had no HLA typing for the cohort. In vitro tests confirmed that a few of the cytomegalovirus-associated TCR beta chains recognize cytomegalovirus antigens. In the study, 164 TCR beta chains were listed as associated with cytomegalovirus. The authors suggested that the approach could potentially be generalized to other disease states and immunological phenotypes. A later analysis found that TCRs clustered in the first cohort also tended to co-occur in the 120 validation repertoires, with approximately 94% of cluster scores above 0. Cytomegalovirus status was reported to be diagnosed by the classifier with high specificity and sensitivity in both the original and validation cohorts. Most TCR sequences were observed very rarely across donors, whereas some public TCRs were present in many individuals.

Deletion took 2 bases off V and 10 bases off J, with a span of 9 bases between the germline ends. Reading the germline V gene (reference sequence) gives CDR1 WNHNN and CDR2 SYGVQD. The cysteine opens and the phenylalanine closes a CDR3 of 13 amino acids. Kept here is only the CDR3 DNA, which spans 39 bases and is read in frame from base 1. The rearrangement joined TRBV10-1 to TRBJ1-6, and possibly TRBD1, on 5 matching bases. The sequencing sample was made of PBMCs. This clonotype was sampled from a woman in her 30s in good health and CMV-seronegative. The nucleotide sequence is given as TGCGCCAGCAGTGAGGACGGGGGGTCACCCCTCCACTTT. It encodes CASSEDGGSPLHF.